This entry concerns a single TCR beta chain. The sample is drawn from a study of cytomegalovirus exposure and HLA in healthy donors. The V end lost 0 bases, the J end lost 6 bases, and 5 bases lay between the germline ends. Germline assignment: CDR1 MNHEY and CDR2 SVGAGI. The CDR3 is made up of 13 amino acids. Clones were read by immunoSEQ multiplex PCR, and TCRdb kept only the in-frame ones, dropping some. The table shows under 200,000 clones, with 91% occurring only once. The receptor was derived from a woman aged 18-35 years in good health and CMV-seropositive. The chain is built from TRBV6-5 and TRBJ1-4; D is uncertain. Sequencing was done on a sample of PBMCs. CDR3 coding DNA: TGTGCCAGCAGTTACTCGTTCTATGAAAAACTGTTTTTT. Amino acid sequence: CASSYSFYEKLFF.